The rows below give T cell receptor beta chains drawn from one sample of a study of T cell responses to AZD1222 COVID-19 vaccine. The assay was immunoSEQ multiplex PCR, and TCRdb's table has in-frame clones only and misses some. The data contain about 140,000 clones, more than 85% of them singletons. The sequenced sample was peripheral blood, obtained after recovery from COVID-19. Receptor source: an adult who had recovered from COVID-19. CDR3s include the opening cysteine and the closing phenylalanine or tryptophan. D genes are given only for firm matches. Where a row states a size, it is once, few, many or the class of an expanded clone; other rows omit it.

j_call clone_size v_call d_call cdr3_nt cdr3_aa
TRBJ1-1 once TRBV19 TRBD1 TGTGCCAGTAGTCGTAAAACAGGGGCCACTGAAGCTTTCTTT CASSRKTGATEAFF
TRBJ2-7 . TRBV18 . TGTGCCAGCTCTCCAGAGAGGGAGCAGTACTTC CASSPEREQYF
TRBJ1-6 . TRBV29-1 . TGCAGCGTTCAGGGAAGCTATAATTCACCCCTCCACTTT CSVQGSYNSPLHF
TRBJ1-4 . TRBV19 . TGTGCCAGTAGTCCGACCGTAGCAACTAATGAAAAACTGTTTTTT CASSPTVATNEKLFF
TRBJ1-4 . TRBV10-2 TRBD1 TGCGCCAGCAGTGAGACAGGGGGCATTAATGAAAAACTGTTTTTT CASSETGGINEKLFF
TRBJ2-5 . TRBV19 TRBD2 TGTGCCAGTAGTAAGGGACTAGCGGGAGTCCAAGAGACCCAGTACTTC CASSKGLAGVQETQYF
TRBJ2-7 . TRBV28 . TGTGCCAGCAGTCTCGACCTCTACGAGCAGTACTTC CASSLDLYEQYF
TRBJ1-6 . TRBV14 . TGTGCCAGCAGCCAACAAACAGGGAATAGAAATTCACCCCTCCACTTT CASSQQTGNRNSPLHF
TRBJ1-5 . TRBV28 . TGTGCCAGCAGCATTGGACCCTCGAGCGGACAGCCCCAGCATTTT CASSIGPSSGQPQHF
TRBJ2-1 once TRBV28 TRBD2 TGTGCCAGCAGTAACCCCCCCGGACTAGCGGGAGCCTACAATGAGCAGTTCTTC CASSNPPGLAGAYNEQFF
TRBJ2-2 . TRBV6-4 TRBD2 TGTGCCACAAAAAGACTAGCGGGAAGCACCGGGGAGCTGTTTTTT CATKRLAGSTGELFF
TRBJ2-7 . TRBV5-4 . TGTGCCAGCAGCTTCTCCGAGCAGTACTTC CASSFSEQYF
TRBJ2-7 . TRBV4-2 TRBD2 TGTGCCAGCAGCCAAGGAGGTAGCGGGAGAGGGGGGGACGAGCAGTACTTC CASSQGGSGRGGDEQYF
TRBJ1-4 . TRBV28 TRBD1 TGTGCCAGCAGTTTATCCGGACAGGGGGCCAACTCCTACTTGAATTATCGCCGTGGAAAACTGTTTTTT CASSLSGQGANSYLNYRRGKLFF
TRBJ2-6 . TRBV9 . TGTGCCAGCAGCCCCCTGGTGCTAGGCCCCGGGGCCAACGTCCTGACTTTC CASSPLVLGPGANVLTF
TRBJ2-1 . TRBV7-8 . TGTGCCAGCAGCTTTGCAAGGACAGTCCATTTTGATAAGTTCTTC CASSFARTVHFDKFF
TRBJ2-1 . TRBV5-1 . TGCGCCAGCAGCTTAACCGCCGAGCAGTTCTTC CASSLTAEQFF
TRBJ2-1 once TRBV5-1 . TGCGCCAGCAGCGTGACAAGTTCGGTCCCCAATGAGCAGTTCTTC CASSVTSSVPNEQFF
TRBJ1-3 few TRBV7-9 . TGTGCCAGCAGCTTAAAGAGGAGGATTGGGGGAAACACCATATATTTT CASSLKRRIGGNTIYF
TRBJ1-3 . TRBV7-2 TRBD1 TGTGCCAGCAGCTTAGGGGGACAGGTCGGAAACACCATATATTTT CASSLGGQVGNTIYF
TRBJ2-1 . TRBV19 . TGTGCCAGTAGTATTAGTTCTACGCCCTACAATGAGCAGTTCTTC CASSISSTPYNEQFF
TRBJ2-3 . TRBV5-6 TRBD2 TGTGCCAGCAGCTTAGGGGATCGGCTAGCGGGGGTTACGCAGTATTTT CASSLGDRLAGVTQYF
TRBJ2-3 . TRBV28 . TGTGCCAGCACCGCGCTGGGGGATACGCAGTATTTT CASTALGDTQYF
TRBJ2-7 . TRBV19 . TGTGCCAGTAGTATAGCTTGGTCGGCCGTATACGAGCAGTACTTC CASSIAWSAVYEQYF
TRBJ2-1 . TRBV5-5 . TGTGCCAGCAGCTTGGACAGAAGATACAATGAGCAGTTCTTC CASSLDRRYNEQFF
TRBJ1-1 once TRBV6-5 . TGTGCCAGCAGCTCGAGCGGTCGATCTGAAGCTTTCTTT CASSSSGRSEAFF
TRBJ1-4 . TRBV18 TRBD1 TGTGCCAGCTCACCACCTGGACAGGGTGAAAAACTGTTTTTT CASSPPGQGEKLFF
TRBJ1-2 . TRBV14 . TGTGCCAGCAGCGGATTATTGGACAGATCCTATGGCTACACCTTC CASSGLLDRSYGYTF
TRBJ1-2 . TRBV3-1/TRBV3-2 . TGTGCCAGCAGCTACTCGGAGAACTATGGCTACACCTTC CASSYSENYGYTF
TRBJ1-6 . TRBV28 . TGTGCCAGCAACCCACAGGGATCACCCCTCCACTTT CASNPQGSPLHF
TRBJ1-6 . TRBV28 TRBD1 TGTGCCAGCAGTTTAGGTTCGGACAGGGTCAATTCACCCCTCCACTTT CASSLGSDRVNSPLHF
TRBJ2-3 . TRBV5-1 . TGCGCCAGCAGCTTGGGGCCGTCGGATACGCAGTATTTT CASSLGPSDTQYF
TRBJ2-4 . TRBV5-1 . TGCGCCAGCAGCACGACCAAAATGGGCAACGAAAACATTCAGTACTTC CASSTTKMGNENIQYF
TRBJ2-1 . TRBV28 TRBD1 TGTGCCAGCAGTTTACTCCCGGGACAGGGAAGCAATGAGCAGTTCTTC CASSLLPGQGSNEQFF
TRBJ2-3 . TRBV13 . TGTGCCAGCAGCTACACAGATACGCAGTATTTT CASSYTDTQYF
TRBJ2-3 once TRBV6-5 . TGTGCCAGCAGTTACCGACCCTTAACTCCAGATACGCAGTATTTT CASSYRPLTPDTQYF
TRBJ2-3 once TRBV7-9 TRBD2 TGTGCCAGCAGCTCTAGCGGGAGTCTTACAGATACGCAGTATTTT CASSSSGSLTDTQYF
TRBJ1-2 . TRBV7-9 . TGTGCCAGCAGCATCGAAGGGTGGAACTATGGCTACACCTTC CASSIEGWNYGYTF
TRBJ1-4 once TRBV5-1 TRBD1 TGCGCCAGCAGCTTGGGACAGGGGAAAGTATCACTGTTTTTT CASSLGQGKVSLFF
TRBJ2-1 . TRBV3-1/TRBV3-2 TRBD2 TGTGCCAGCAGCCCCTCTAGCGGGTACTCCTACAATGAGCAGTTCTTC CASSPSSGYSYNEQFF
TRBJ2-1 . TRBV5-4 TRBD2 TGTGCCAGCAGCTTGCAGGGCGGGAGTTCTTACAATGAGCAGTTCTTC CASSLQGGSSYNEQFF
TRBJ2-2 . TRBV4-2 . TGTGCCAGCAGCCAAGTAAATGGCCTAGACAACACCGGGGAGCTGTTTTTT CASSQVNGLDNTGELFF
TRBJ1-5 . TRBV10-3 . TGTGCCATCAGTGACCGACGACAGGAGAGCAATCAGCCCCAGCATTTT CAISDRRQESNQPQHF
TRBJ2-1 . TRBV6-6 TRBD2 TGTGCCAGCAGTGGGACTAGCGGGAGTTGGGGCGATGAGCAGTTCTTC CASSGTSGSWGDEQFF
TRBJ2-1 . TRBV2 TRBD2 TGTGCCAGCTCCCTAATTGGGACTAGCAATGAGCAGTTCTTC CASSLIGTSNEQFF
TRBJ2-1 . TRBV5-5 TRBD1 TGTGCCAGCAGCCTTCGGACAGGGGGCTCCTACAATGAGCAGTTCTTC CASSLRTGGSYNEQFF
TRBJ2-7 . TRBV25-1 . TGTGCCAGCACCAGGGGTTACGAGCAGTACTTC CASTRGYEQYF
TRBJ2-1 . TRBV5-1 TRBD2 TGCGCCAGCAGCTCCATAGCGGGACCGGAGCAGTTCTTC CASSSIAGPEQFF
TRBJ1-1 few TRBV7-8 . TGTGCCAGCAGCGCGCGCAGGGAGCTCAACACTGAAGCTTTCTTT CASSARRELNTEAFF
TRBJ2-7 . TRBV9 . TGTGCCAGCAGCGTAGACGGAGGGCTTGGCGAGCAGTACTTC CASSVDGGLGEQYF
TRBJ1-2 . TRBV12-3/TRBV12-4 . TGTGCCAGCAGCTCTCGCCCCCATGCGGGCTACACCTTC CASSSRPHAGYTF
TRBJ1-3 . TRBV7-2 . TGTGCCAGCAGCTCCGGACGGATCTCTGGAAACACCATATATTTT CASSSGRISGNTIYF
TRBJ2-2 . TRBV28 . TGTGCCAGCAGTTTTGGGGCCCCTCCTGCCGGGGAGCTGTTTTTT CASSFGAPPAGELFF
TRBJ2-7 . TRBV3-1/TRBV3-2 TRBD2 TGTGCCAGCAGCCAAGTTGTCTTCCCGGGAGGGCTCTACGAGCAGTACTTC CASSQVVFPGGLYEQYF
TRBJ1-5 . TRBV24-1 . TGTGCCACCAGGGGGGACAGCAATCAGCCCCAGCATTTT CATRGDSNQPQHF
TRBJ1-1 . TRBV19 . TGTGCCAGTAGTGTGGACGTACAGACTGAAGCTTTCTTT CASSVDVQTEAFF
TRBJ1-2 . TRBV18 TRBD1 TGTGCCAGCTCACTATCAACAGGGGGATTTAACTATGGCTACACCTTC CASSLSTGGFNYGYTF
TRBJ2-3 . TRBV6-5 . TGTGCCAGCAGTTACGATACAGATACGCAGTATTTT CASSYDTDTQYF
TRBJ2-1 . TRBV9 . TGTGCCAGCACCTTAGGCGGCTCGGCGGCCTACAATGAGCAGTTCTTC CASTLGGSAAYNEQFF